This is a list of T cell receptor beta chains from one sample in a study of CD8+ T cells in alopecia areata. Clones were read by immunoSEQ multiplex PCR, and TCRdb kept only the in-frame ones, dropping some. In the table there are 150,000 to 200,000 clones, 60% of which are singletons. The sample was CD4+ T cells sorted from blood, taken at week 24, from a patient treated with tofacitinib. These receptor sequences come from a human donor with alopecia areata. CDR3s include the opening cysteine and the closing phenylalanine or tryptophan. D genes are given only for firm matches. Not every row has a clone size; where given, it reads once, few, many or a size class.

TGTGCCACCAGCAGAGATCTTCGGGACACGACTTTCTTT CATSRDLRDTTFF TRBV15 - TRBJ1-1 - 13
TGCAGCGTTGGAACAGAAATGAACACTGAAGCTTTCTTT CSVGTEMNTEAFF TRBV29-1 - TRBJ1-1 - 13
TGTGCCTGGAGTCGACAGGGCAATCAGCCCCAGCATTTT CAWSRQGNQPQHF TRBV30 - TRBJ1-5 few 13
TGTGCCAGCAGTTTCAAGGGGGCGGGCGCTGAAGCTTTCTTT CASSFKGAGAEAFF TRBV6-5 TRBD1 TRBJ1-1 - 14
TGCGCCAGCAGCCACATAATCGGTGAGCAGTTCTTC CASSHIIGEQFF TRBV4-1 - TRBJ2-1 - 12
TGTGCCAGCAGCTTAGAGAAGGCCGAGCAGTACTTC CASSLEKAEQYF TRBV7-2 - TRBJ2-7 - 12
TGTGCCAGCAGCTCAGGCCCAGGCCAGGCTTTCTTT CASSSGPGQAFF TRBV5-6 - TRBJ1-1 - 12
TGTGCCAGCACCACGGGAGGGGGGAGGCCTGAAGCTTTCTTT CASTTGGGRPEAFF TRBV6-6 - TRBJ1-1 many 14
TGTGCCAGCAGCTCTCGGACAAACACAGATACGCAGTATTTT CASSSRTNTDTQYF TRBV9 - TRBJ2-3 - 14
TGCAGCGTTGCGTCTGGGCGTGGGCGAACTGAAGCTTTCTTT CSVASGRGRTEAFF TRBV29-1 - TRBJ1-1 - 14
TGTGCCAGCAGCATCACTAGAACCAATGAGCAGTTCTTC CASSITRTNEQFF TRBV2 - TRBJ2-1 - 13
TGTGCCAGCAGCGTCCGCAGGGACCTCCAAGAGACCCAGTACTTC CASSVRRDLQETQYF TRBV9 - TRBJ2-5 - 15
TGTGCCAGCAGTTCATCATTCAGGGAATCAAGCTCTGGGGCCAACGTCCTGACTTTC CASSSSFRESSSGANVLTF TRBV28 - TRBJ2-6 - 19
TGTGCCAGCAGTGGGACGGGACCAATTCTGGACTTC CASSGTGPILDF TRBV2 - TRBJ2-4 once 12
TGCGCCAGCAGCTTGACTAGCGGGGAAACCTACGAGCAGTACTTC CASSLTSGETYEQYF TRBV5-1 TRBD2 TRBJ2-7 once 15
TGTGCCAGCAGCTTAGATGCCTCCAGCACAGATACGCAGTATTTT CASSLDASSTDTQYF TRBV11-3 - TRBJ2-3 few 15
TGTGCCAGCAGCCTCCCGGTGGGCAGGGGGCTTAACACTGAAGCTTTCTTT CASSLPVGRGLNTEAFF TRBV7-2 TRBD1 TRBJ1-1 - 17
TGTGCCAGCAGCCCCGAAATGGACCGGACTGAAGCTTTCTTT CASSPEMDRTEAFF TRBV7-9 - TRBJ1-1 - 14
TGTGCCAGCAGCCTCGACCGGGGCCAGGGGGGAGAGCAGTACTTC CASSLDRGQGGEQYF TRBV5-4 - TRBJ2-7 - 15
TGTGCCACCAGCGGATATAAGGGACAGGGCACTGAAGCTTTCTTT CATSGYKGQGTEAFF TRBV15 TRBD1 TRBJ1-1 - 15
TGTGCCTGGGTCAGAGTCCCGGCGCGGGGATCAGATACGCAGTATTTT CAWVRVPARGSDTQYF TRBV30 - TRBJ2-3 few 16
TGTGCCAGCAGCGTAGAGTTACGCTCCTCTGGGGCCAACGTCCTGACTTTC CASSVELRSSGANVLTF TRBV9 - TRBJ2-6 - 17
TGTGCCTGGGTGGGGGCTCTGAACACTGAAGCTTTCTTT CAWVGALNTEAFF TRBV30 - TRBJ1-1 - 13
TGCAGCGTTGAAGGGGGGGGCAGCCTCAACTATGGCTACACCTTC CSVEGGGSLNYGYTF TRBV29-1 - TRBJ1-2 - 15
TGTGCCACCAGCAGGCCGGGACAGGGTTTAAGTGGGGCCAACGTCCTGACTTTC CATSRPGQGLSGANVLTF TRBV15 TRBD1 TRBJ2-6 - 18
TGTGCCAGCAGCTTAGGGGCCGATACGCAGTATTTT CASSLGADTQYF TRBV11-2 - TRBJ2-3 - 12
TGCGCCAGCAGCGTTCCGGGACAGGGATTCTATGGCTACACCTTC CASSVPGQGFYGYTF TRBV5-1 TRBD1 TRBJ1-2 - 15
TGTGCCACCAGCAGGGACACGGGGGACGAGCAGTACTTC CATSRDTGDEQYF TRBV15 - TRBJ2-7 many 13
TGTGCCAGCAGCGTGGGACTAGCGGAACAAGAGACCCAGTACTTC CASSVGLAEQETQYF TRBV9 TRBD2 TRBJ2-5 - 15
TGTGCCAGCACAGGGGGGCCCACAGATACGCAGTATTTT CASTGGPTDTQYF TRBV2 - TRBJ2-3 few 13
TGTGCCAGCAGCCCCAGCACAGATACGCAGTATTTT CASSPSTDTQYF TRBV9 - TRBJ2-3 few 12
TGTGCCAGCACCCCGGACACTTTCCACACTGAAGCTTTCTTT CASTPDTFHTEAFF TRBV25-1 - TRBJ1-1 once 14
TGTGCCTGGGACAGCAAGAACACCGGGGAGCTGTTTTTT CAWDSKNTGELFF TRBV30 - TRBJ2-2 few 13
TGCGCCAGCAGCCAAGAGTCGGGACTAGGGCTCGGCGAGCAGTACTTC CASSQESGLGLGEQYF TRBV4-1 TRBD2 TRBJ2-7 - 16
TGCGCCAGCAGCCAAGAAAGACCCGGTATAGGGTCACCCCTCCACTTT CASSQERPGIGSPLHF TRBV4-3 - TRBJ1-6 - 16
TGTGCCAGCAGCTTAGGGGGGTCCTACAATGAGCAGTTCTTC CASSLGGSYNEQFF TRBV7-2 - TRBJ2-1 - 14
TGTGCCAGCTCACCACGAACGAGGGGGACGACCTACGAGCAGTACTTC CASSPRTRGTTYEQYF TRBV18 - TRBJ2-7 - 16
TGTGCCATCAAAGGGGGACAGGGCCTCGACGAGCAGTACTTC CAIKGGQGLDEQYF TRBV10-3 TRBD1 TRBJ2-7 - 14
TGTGCCAGCAGCGTAGATCCCCCCCCAGGGATGGGCAGAAACATTCAGTACTTC CASSVDPPPGMGRNIQYF TRBV9 - TRBJ2-4 - 18
TGTGCCAGCACCACAGACGACAATGAGCAGTTCTTC CASTTDDNEQFF TRBV2 - TRBJ2-1 - 12
TGCAGCGTACCGGGACAGGGATATGGAATGAACACTGAAGCTTTCTTT CSVPGQGYGMNTEAFF TRBV29-1 TRBD1 TRBJ1-1 - 16
TGTGCCAGCAGCTTAGATGGATACTCCTACGAGCAGTACTTC CASSLDGYSYEQYF TRBV7-2 - TRBJ2-7 few 14
TGTGCCAGCAGTCACGACCCGGGGGTCGCTGAAGCTTTCTTT CASSHDPGVAEAFF TRBV6-1 - TRBJ1-1 - 14
TGTGCCAGCACTAAGCGGGACTATGGCTACACCTTC CASTKRDYGYTF TRBV25-1 - TRBJ1-2 - 12
TGTGCCAGCAGCGCACTAGCGGGGGTGAACACCGGGGAGCTGTTTTTT CASSALAGVNTGELFF TRBV5-4 TRBD2 TRBJ2-2 few 16
TGTGCCAGCAGCTCTAGGTGGGACTTGCCCTACGAGCAGTACTTC CASSSRWDLPYEQYF TRBV7-2 - TRBJ2-7 - 15
TGTGCCAGCAGACGCGCGACGGGCCTAGCGGCAAACAATGAGCAGTTCTTC CASRRATGLAANNEQFF TRBV7-2 TRBD2 TRBJ2-1 once 17
TGCGCCAGCAGCTTGGTTCCTGGGCTTGATCGGGGCTACACCTTC CASSLVPGLDRGYTF TRBV5-1 - TRBJ1-2 - 15
TGTGCCAGCAGCCCCCCTGAGAACACTGAAGCTTTCTTT CASSPPENTEAFF TRBV5-6 - TRBJ1-1 - 13
TGTGCCTGGAGTGTACTCAACAGCGCTAACTATGGCTACACCTTC CAWSVLNSANYGYTF TRBV30 - TRBJ1-2 - 15